The source of this T cell receptor (beta chain) is a study of cytomegalovirus exposure and HLA in healthy donors. Primers: 60 Vbeta forward and 13 Jbeta reverse. Libraries were prepared by immunoSEQ multiplex PCR; TCRdb keeps only in-frame clonotypes and omits some of them. The listing records 45,000 to 60,000 clones. Germline V gene sequence: CDR1 MNHEY, CDR2 SMNVEV (reference sequence). V trimming: 4 bases; J trimming: 2 bases; junction bases outside the gene matches: 1. This CDR3 contains 13 residues. This TCR was recovered from a male donor in good health and CMV-seronegative. The rearrangement joins TRBV27 to TRBJ1-2, with 7 nucleotides matching TRBD1. What was sequenced was PBMCs. The CDR3 nucleotides read TGTGCCAGCAGTTCGACAGGGAACTATGGCTACACCTTC. It yields the protein CASSSTGNYGYTF.